The 5 T cell receptor beta chains presented below share a single source sample, sequenced in a study of T cell changes during pregnancy in multiple sclerosis. Sequenced by immunoSEQ multiplex PCR; TCRdb stores in-frame clones only, minus some. The sample yields around 56,000 clones, roughly nine tenths seen once. Here the sequenced sample was CD4+ T cells from peripheral blood mononuclear cells, taken in the third trimester of pregnancy. The source is a female donor with multiple sclerosis, enrolled in a pregnancy study.

The chain combines TRBV6-1 with TRBJ1-2, with 8 bases matching TRBD1. J lost 8 bases, V lost 6 bases, and 14 bases had no gene match. The CDR3 runs to 15 residues. In germline, CDR1 is MNHNS, CDR2 SASEGT. The CDR3 here is CASRALGQGAGGYTF. The CDR3 nucleotides read TGTGCCAGCAGGGCTTTGGGGCAGGGGGCGGGAGGCTACACCTTC.

The CDR3 reads CASSHGTGGIEELFF. The CDR3, as DNA: TGTGCCAGCAGCCACGGGACAGGGGGAATAGAGGAGCTGTTTTTT. V gene TRBV7-9 combines with J gene TRBJ2-2, with 11 bases aligning to TRBD1. Per germline, CDR1 SEHNR and CDR2 FQNEAQ (reference sequence). The CDR3 is 15 amino acids. The J segment lost 10 bases and the V segment lost 5 bases, leaving 9 bases of the junction unmatched.

The chain employs TRBV5-1 and TRBJ1-2, with D perhaps TRBD1 (6 bases). The CDR3 covers 15 residues. CDR1 SGHRS and CDR2 YFSETQ come from the germline V gene. V shed 4 bases and J shed 3 bases, with 16 bases lying between them. CDR3 protein: CASSPLQGLDYGYTF. The DNA of the CDR3 is TGCGCCAGCAGCCCGCTACAGGGTCTGGACTATGGCTACACCTTC.

The V gene is TRBV29-1, the J gene TRBJ1-2, with D possibly being TRBD1 (6 bases). The CDR3 contains 12 residues. Trimming stripped 7 bases from V and 1 base from J, with 10 bases between. Germline CDR1 is SQVTM and CDR2 is ANQGSEA. DNA for the CDR3: TGCAGCGCCGCCAGGGGTAACTATGGCTACACCTTC. Translation: CSAARGNYGYTF.

J is TRBJ1-1 and V is TRBV11-1; the D is unclear. This CDR3 comprises 12 residues. The germline gives CDR1 SGHAT, CDR2 FQDESV (reference sequence). V dropped 1 base and J dropped 5 bases, with 5 bases sitting between them. This CDR3 is CASSLDYTEAFF. The CDR3 DNA sequence: TGTGCCAGCAGCTTAGACTATACTGAAGCTTTCTTT.